The 29 T cell receptor beta chains below come from one sample, sequenced in a study of Tregs in tolerant kidney transplant recipients. Their recognized antigens are unknown. The assay was immunoSEQ multiplex PCR, and TCRdb's table has in-frame clones only and misses some. The sample shows about 44,000 clones, roughly 96% of them seen only once. Sequencing used Tregs from blood cultured with allogeneic cells. Receptor source: a human donor in good health.

This sequence joins TRBV19 and TRBJ1-1; D gene ambiguous. Between the trimmed V and J ends, which lost 5 bases and 5 bases, there was a span of 12 bases. This CDR3 is built from 13 residues. The V gene's germline CDR1 is LNHDA and CDR2 SQIVND (reference sequence). In DNA form, the CDR3 reads TGTGCCAGTAGTGTCGGGAGGTGGACTGAAGCTTTCTTT. Translation gives CASSVGRWTEAFF.

The chain combines TRBV6-1 with TRBJ1-4; D is ambiguous. Trimming shortened V by 4 bases and J by 8 bases, and 2 bases separated the two germline ends. The CDR3 length is 10 residues. Germline V gene data show CDR1 as MNHNS and CDR2 as SASEGT. The CDR3 loop reads CASSGEKLFF. The CDR3, as DNA: TGTGCCAGCAGTGGGGAAAAACTGTTTTTT.

DNA of the CDR3: TGCGCCAGCAGCTTGGACGGGACCTACGAGCAGTACTTC. Its translation is CASSLDGTYEQYF. The chain has TRBV5-1 and TRBJ2-7, with D perhaps matching TRBD2 (5 bases). The CDR3 totals 13 residues. V was pared by 0 bases and J by 2 bases, with 6 bases between. Germline CDR1 and CDR2: SGHRS and YFSETQ.

The rearrangement links TRBV30 to TRBJ2-3; tentative D call: TRBD1 (6 bases). The CDR3 is 14 residues long. V lost 7 bases and J lost 4, with 18 bases in between. Germline values: CDR1 GTSNPN, CDR2 SVGIG (reference sequence). The CDR3 sequence: CASLRDNIPDTQYF. CDR3 bases: TGTGCCTCCCTCCGGGACAATATTCCAGATACGCAGTATTTT.

The rearrangement links TRBV5-1 to TRBJ2-5, with D possibly called TRBD1 or TRBD2 (5 bases each). This CDR3 is built from 12 residues. V gave up 5 bases and J gave up 4 bases, with 9 bases separating them. Germline V CDR1 and CDR2: SGHRS, YFSETQ. In nucleotides, the CDR3 is TGCGCCAGCAGAGTTGGGACAGAGACCCAGTACTTC. Amino acids: CASRVGTETQYF.

V usage is TRBV7-3 and J usage is TRBJ2-1; 10 bases map to TRBD2. V trimming: 1 base; J trimming: 4 bases; junction bases outside the gene matches: 7. The V gene's germline CDR1 is SGHTA and CDR2 FQGTGA. The CDR3 is made up of 17 amino acids. This CDR3 reads CASSLRSSGGQYNEQFF. The CDR3 DNA reads as TGTGCCAGCAGCTTAAGGTCTAGCGGGGGACAATACAATGAGCAGTTCTTC.

V usage is TRBV18 and J usage is TRBJ2-1, with D possibly matching TRBD2 (6 bases). Trimming left V 3 bases short and J 3 bases short, with 12 bases between. The germline CDR1 and CDR2 sequences are KGHSH and LQKENI. The CDR3 is 15 amino acids. CDR3 in amino acids: CASSPRGANYNEQFF. The DNA for the CDR3 is TGTGCCAGCTCACCCCGCGGGGCGAACTACAATGAGCAGTTCTTC.

This clone has a single count. The rearrangement uses TRBV7-9 and TRBJ1-4; tentative D call: TRBD1 (5 bases). V was cut by 5 bases and J by 7 bases, with 23 bases left in between. CDR3 size: 17 residues. Germline V gene sequence: CDR1 SEHNR, CDR2 FQNEAQ (reference sequence). The CDR3 DNA sequence: TGTGCCAGCAGCCGAATGAGGGGCAGTCGTGACATTGAAAAACTGTTTTTT. Amino acids: CASSRMRGSRDIEKLFF.

This CDR3 reads CSVGTGYNQPQHF. Written as DNA, the CDR3 is TGCAGCGTCGGGACAGGGTATAATCAGCCCCAGCATTTT. The genes are TRBV29-1 and TRBJ1-5, with 9 bases identical to TRBD1. The V gene's germline CDR1 is SQVTM and CDR2 ANQGSEA. There are 13 residues in the CDR3. V gave up 6 bases and J gave up 4 bases; unmatched junction bases: 4. Supplemented by reference TRBV29-1 and TRBJ1-5, the full variable domain reads SAVISQKPSRDICQRGTSLTIQCQVDSQVTMMFWYRQQPGQSLTLIATANQGSEATYESGFVIDKFPISRPNLTFSTLTVSNMSPEDSSIYLCSVGTGYNQPQHFGDGTRLSIL.

The rearrangement joins TRBV30 to TRBJ1-2; possible D gene TRBD1, 5 bases. The V gene's germline CDR1 is GTSNPN and CDR2 SVGIG (reference sequence). V dropped 0 bases and J dropped 0 bases, with 14 bases sitting between them. CDR3 length: 16 residues. CDR3 nucleotide sequence: TGTGCCTGGAGTGTTAGCGGGACGCGAGCTAACTATGGCTACACCTTC. As protein: CAWSVSGTRANYGYTF.

The CDR3 nucleotides read TGCGCCAGCAGCTTGGGGGCAGGGAATGGCTACACCTTC. This translates into CASSLGAGNGYTF. V gene TRBV5-1 combines with J gene TRBJ1-2; tentative D call: TRBD1 (5 bases). Germline assignment: CDR1 SGHRS and CDR2 YFSETQ. The V end lost 0 bases, the J end lost 6 bases, and 9 bases lay between the germline ends. The CDR3 spans 13 residues.

CDR3 bases: TGTGCCAGCAGCTTGTGGGGGACAGGACCAAATTCACCCCTCCACTTT. Protein: CASSLWGTGPNSPLHF. The chain couples TRBV7-9 to TRBJ1-6, with 8 bases aligning to TRBD1. The V and J ends lost 3 bases and 7 bases, in that order; junction bases with no gene match: 8. CDR3 size: 16 residues. CDR1 and CDR2 (germline): SEHNR, FQNEAQ (reference sequence).

V is TRBV20-1 and J is TRBJ2-1; no clear D. V lost 2 bases to trimming and J lost 9 bases, with 8 bases between them. Germline values: CDR1 DFQATT, CDR2 SNEGSKA (reference sequence). There are 11 residues in the CDR3. CDR3 DNA: TGCAGTGCTAGACCGCCTGGTGAGCAGTTCTTC. Its protein is CSARPPGEQFF.

The CDR3 region has the DNA TGTGCCTGGAGTGCTGGGACAGGGGGGGATACTGAAGCTTTCTTT. Encoded protein: CAWSAGTGGDTEAFF. The V call is TRBV30, the J call TRBJ1-1, with 11 bases matching TRBD1. Germline V gene sequence: CDR1 GTSNPN, CDR2 SVGIG (reference sequence). This CDR3 comprises 15 residues. V lost 1 base to trimming and J lost 5 bases; unmatched junction nucleotides: 6.

The V and J genes are TRBV18 and TRBJ1-2, with D hard to call. Germline CDR1 KGHSH, CDR2 LQKENI. V was cut by 8 bases and J by 4 bases, with 20 bases left in between. This CDR3 region has 15 residues. CDR3 nucleotides: TGTGCCAGCGCAATAGTCATTGAGGGCATCTATGGCTACACCTTC. It translates to CASAIVIEGIYGYTF.

The chain employs TRBV5-6 and TRBJ2-7; D is uncertain. In germline, CDR1 is SGHDT, CDR2 YYEEEE. The V end lost 7 bases, the J end lost 6 bases, and 14 bases lay between the germline ends. The CDR3 totals 12 residues. As DNA, the CDR3 is TGTGCCAGCCTCTTGTGGGCTCCCGAGCAGTACTTC. Its translation is CASLLWAPEQYF. The full variable domain, its missing parts supplied by reference TRBV5-6 and TRBJ2-7, is DAGVTQSPTHLIKTRGQQVTLRCSPKSGHDTVSWYQQALGQGPQFIFQYYEEEERQRGNFPDRFSGHQFPNYSSELNVNALLLGDSALYLCASLLWAPEQYFGPGTRLTVT.

The CDR3 nucleotides are TGTGCCAGCAGTCCACAACAGGGAGAAGCTTTCTTT. It translates to CASSPQQGEAFF. This chain joins TRBV27 and TRBJ1-1; a weak D match, TRBD1 (6 bases). Germline V gene data show CDR1 as MNHEY and CDR2 as SMNVEV (reference sequence). V lost 5 bases, J lost 8 bases, and 12 bases lay in between. This CDR3 spans 12 amino acids.

This clone was counted between two and nine times. The chain employs TRBV2 and TRBJ2-7; D tentatively fits TRBD1 or TRBD2 (5 bases each). Germline CDR1 reads SNHLY; CDR2 reads FYNNEI. The CDR3 length is 14 residues. Trimming shortened V by 6 bases and J by 6 bases, and 18 bases separated the two germline ends. The DNA for the CDR3 is TGTGCCAGCAGGGCTCGGGGCGGCTACCGCGAGCAGTACTTC. This encodes CASRARGGYREQYF.

The chain joins TRBV19 to TRBJ1-4; D call uncertain. CDR1 and CDR2 (germline): LNHDA, SQIVND (reference sequence). This CDR3 contains 11 residues. The V and J ends lost 6 bases and 8 bases respectively, with 7 bases between them. The chain's CDR3 is CASRGGEKLFF. CDR3 sequence (DNA): TGTGCCAGTAGAGGAGGGGAAAAACTGTTTTTT.

The chain has TRBV5-1 and TRBJ2-2; possibly TRBD1 for D (5 bases). Per the germline V gene, CDR1 is SGHRS and CDR2 is YFSETQ. The V end lost 0 bases, the J end lost 4 bases, and 13 bases lay between the germline ends. The CDR3 length is 16 residues. The CDR3 sequence is CASSLADSSGTGELFF. The CDR3 DNA reads TGCGCCAGCAGCTTGGCCGACAGTTCCGGCACCGGGGAGCTGTTTTTT.

This clone appeared once. The J gene is TRBJ1-2, the V gene TRBV6-1; D may be TRBD1 (5 bases). Trimming pared 8 bases from V and 2 bases from J, leaving 15 bases between. The V gene's germline CDR1 is MNHNS and CDR2 SASEGT. The CDR3 covers 14 residues. The CDR3 protein is CASAKGTDNYGYTF. The CDR3 DNA follows: TGTGCCAGCGCTAAGGGGACGGACAACTATGGCTACACCTTC.

The genes are TRBV6-5 and TRBJ1-4; tentatively, D is TRBD1 (5 bases). The CDR3 runs 15 residues. V was clipped by 2 bases and J by 4 bases, with 11 bases between them. Per the germline V gene, CDR1 is MNHEY and CDR2 is SVGAGI. The DNA of the CDR3 is TGTGCCAGCAGTTACGCCCGGGGCTATAATGAAAAACTGTTTTTT. This gives the protein CASSYARGYNEKLFF.

CDR3 in DNA: TGCGCCAGCAGCTCCGGGACTAGCCGGTCCACAGATACGCAGTATTTT. Protein: CASSSGTSRSTDTQYF. The V gene is TRBV5-1, the J gene TRBJ2-3; 9 bases are shared with TRBD2. V shed 3 bases and J 2 bases; nucleotides not matched to a gene: 7. The CDR3 is 16 residues long. Germline CDR1 reads SGHRS; CDR2 reads YFSETQ.

J is TRBJ2-1 and V is TRBV9; either TRBD1 or TRBD2 may fit D (6 bases each). CDR1 and CDR2 (germline): SGDLS, YYNGEE. The CDR3 contains 17 residues. V dropped 4 bases and J dropped 7 bases, with 24 bases sitting between them. For the CDR3, the DNA is TGTGCCAGCAGCCGATCACTTGGAGGGGGACTGATGAATGAGCAGTTCTTC. This translates into CASSRSLGGGLMNEQFF.

This chain uses TRBV11-2 with TRBJ2-7; D remains ambiguous. Germline V gives CDR1 SGHAT, CDR2 FQNNGV. V lost 4 bases and J 4 bases, leaving 5 bases between the germline ends. The CDR3 runs 11 residues. CDR3 loop: CASSSAYEQYF. The DNA for the CDR3 is TGTGCCAGCAGCTCCGCGTACGAGCAGTACTTC.

The genes are TRBV7-9 and TRBJ2-7; D not resolved. The V and J ends lost 2 bases and 3 bases respectively, with 14 bases between them. The CDR3 consists of 15 residues. CDR1 is SEHNR and CDR2 is FQNEAQ in the germline V gene (reference sequence). The CDR3 bases are TGTGCCAGCAGCTTAACTTCCGCCTCCATCTACGAGCAGTACTTC. Amino acids: CASSLTSASIYEQYF.

The chain recombines TRBV5-4 with TRBJ2-1, with 8 bases aligning to TRBD2. The V segment lost 2 bases and the J segment 3 bases; nucleotides outside the gene matches: 4. The CDR3 sequence is 15 residues long. Germline V gene lookup returns CDR1 SGHNT and CDR2 YYREEE (reference sequence). The CDR3 here is CASSLLAAFYNEQFF. For the CDR3, the DNA is TGTGCCAGCAGCTTACTAGCGGCATTCTACAATGAGCAGTTCTTC.

The chain couples TRBV19 to TRBJ1-1; D uncertain. Trimming shortened V by 4 bases and J by 3 bases, and 15 bases separated the two germline ends. Germline-derived CDR1 and CDR2 are LNHDA and SQIVND (reference sequence). CDR3 length: 15 amino acids. CDR3 sequence: CASSTTALWDTEAFF. CDR3 coding DNA: TGTGCCAGTAGTACCACGGCCTTGTGGGACACTGAAGCTTTCTTT.

The chain has TRBV7-3 and TRBJ2-2, with D uncertain. This CDR3 comprises 16 residues. Trimming took 2 bases from V and 4 from J, leaving 14 bases between them. Germline V gene lookup returns CDR1 SGHTA and CDR2 FQGTGA. In DNA, the CDR3 is TGTGCCAGCAGCTTATGGGCTGCCCGGCGCACCGGGGAGCTGTTTTTT. Protein sequence: CASSLWAARRTGELFF.